This TCR beta chain was captured in a study of blood T cell repertoires in COVID-19. Overall study: Specimens from acute and convalescent COVID-19 originated in the United States, Italy and Spain. Sources were T cells, B-cell-depleted T cells, or PBMCs; the material itself was cDNA or gDNA.

Looked up from germline, CDR1 is WSHSY and CDR2 is SAAADI. The CDR3 runs 14 residues. V shed 6 bases and J 7 bases; nucleotides not matched to a gene: 10. This clone was recorded a few times. In the original processing: Reference gene primer amplification gave estimated nucleated cell counts. Using immunoSEQ multiplex PCR, the repertoire was profiled, and TCRdb retains in-frame clones only, with some absent. Clone size and the V and J calls come from that table; the DNA yielded D and trimming. This sample yields 150,000 to 200,000 clones, of which approximately 79% are seen a single time; roughly a fifth belongs to the top ten.

The source is an elderly woman with acute or convalescent COVID-19. The chain is built from TRBV10-2 and TRBJ2-7; 9 bases align to TRBD2. The sequencing input was peripheral blood. The CDR3 reads CASRPSGKVGEQYF. The CDR3 coding sequence is TGCGCCAGCAGGCCTAGCGGGAAGGTGGGGGAGCAGTACTTC.